This entry lists 23 T cell receptor beta chains sequenced from one sample in a study of control samples from healthy donors and cancer patients. Here immunoSEQ multiplex PCR was the method, and the copy in TCRdb shows in-frame clones only, minus some. In the table there are roughly 88,000 clones, approximately 91% of which are singletons. Sequences were obtained from blood. These TCRs come from a woman aged 25 to 39 in good health.

In this sample, this clone turned up once. CDR3 residues: CASRGRDNSPLHF. Here the CDR3 DNA reads TGTGCCAGCAGGGGGAGGGATAATTCACCCCTCCACTTT. The chain combines TRBV6-4 with TRBJ1-6; D unresolved. This CDR3 region has 13 residues. V shed 6 bases and J shed 5 bases, with 8 bases lying between them. From germline, CDR1 is MRHNA and CDR2 SNTAGT.

This chain links TRBV10-3 with TRBJ1-3; 7 bases fit TRBD1. The germline V gene encodes CDR1 ENHRY and CDR2 SYGVKD. V lost 6 bases and J lost 0; bases outside the gene matches: 8. The CDR3 sequence is 16 residues long. The CDR3 sequence: CAIRDTGAPSGNTIYF. The DNA of the CDR3 is TGTGCCATCAGGGATACAGGGGCCCCCTCTGGAAACACCATATATTTT.

V and J are TRBV10-1 and TRBJ1-1; 8 bases map to TRBD1. Trimming at V came to 6 bases and at J to 3 bases, leaving 9 bases not matched to a gene. Germline V gives CDR1 WNHNN, CDR2 SYGVQD (reference sequence). This CDR3 comprises 15 residues. DNA for the CDR3: TGCGCCAGCAGCCATAGACAGGGGCCGGACACTGAAGCTTTCTTT. It specifies CASSHRQGPDTEAFF.

V usage is TRBV11-2 and J usage is TRBJ1-2; D gene unclear. The V gene's germline CDR1 is SGHAT and CDR2 FQNNGV. This CDR3 spans 12 amino acids. The V end lost 1 base, the J end lost 8 bases, and 8 bases lay between the germline ends. The CDR3 DNA is TGTGCCAGCAGCTTAGGGTATATGGGCTACACCTTC. It codes for CASSLGYMGYTF.

This chain connects TRBV20-1 to TRBJ2-5; TRBD2 agrees at 10 bases. From germline, CDR1 is DFQATT and CDR2 SNEGSKA (reference sequence). This CDR3 is built from 15 residues. With 3 bases clipped from V and 2 bases from J, the junction kept 6 bases outside the gene matches. This CDR3 is CSASWGAGGQETQYF. Written as DNA, the CDR3 is TGCAGTGCTAGTTGGGGAGCGGGAGGGCAAGAGACCCAGTACTTC.

The rearrangement links TRBV19 to TRBJ2-7, with D uncertain. CDR1 is LNHDA and CDR2 is SQIVND in the germline V gene (reference sequence). V shed 9 bases and J shed 7 bases, with 28 bases lying between them. The CDR3 totals 16 residues. In DNA form, the CDR3 reads TGTGCCAGGAAGGTAGGTAGAGCTCACCAAGAAGGGGAGCAGTACTTC. Its protein product is CARKVGRAHQEGEQYF.

The rearrangement uses TRBV28 and TRBJ2-1, with D perhaps TRBD1 (6 bases). Germline values: CDR1 MDHEN, CDR2 SYDVKM. V was trimmed by 5 bases and J by 1 base, leaving 15 bases between them. The CDR3 extends over 16 amino acids. The CDR3 DNA follows: TGTGCCAGCAGTCTGGGACACTCGAGATCCTACAATGAGCAGTTCTTC. This encodes CASSLGHSRSYNEQFF. Combining the CDR3 with reference TRBV28 and TRBJ2-1 gives the whole variable domain DVKVTQSSRYLVKRTGEKVFLECVQDMDHENMFWYRQDPGLGLRLIYFSYDVKMKEKGDIPEGYSVSREKKERFSLILESASTNQTSMYLCASSLGHSRSYNEQFFGPGTRLTVL.

This chain links TRBV10-1 with TRBJ2-1, with D hard to call. Trimming shortened V by 7 bases and J by 4 bases, and 11 bases separated the two germline ends. CDR1 is WNHNN, CDR2 SYGVQD, per germline (reference sequence). The CDR3 consists of 13 residues. The DNA of the CDR3 is TGCGCCAGCAAGTCCGATGATTACAATGAGCAGTTCTTC. Its protein product is CASKSDDYNEQFF.

The chain has TRBV5-8 and TRBJ1-1, with 11 bases aligning to TRBD1. The V gene's germline CDR1 is SGHTS and CDR2 YDEGEE. The CDR3 loop spans 16 amino acids. V was clipped by 5 bases and J by 8 bases; unmatched bases: 14. CDR3: CASRSGQGAWSPEAFF. The CDR3 DNA reads TGTGCCAGCAGATCTGGACAGGGGGCTTGGTCCCCAGAAGCTTTCTTT.

This chain's CDR3 is CASSHYLPHQPQHF. CDR3 nucleotides: TGCGCCAGCAGCCATTATCTCCCGCACCAGCCCCAGCATTTT. The rearrangement joins TRBV4-1 to TRBJ1-5, with D uncertain. Germline-derived CDR1 and CDR2 are MGHRA and YSYEKL. V lost 3 bases and J 7 bases, leaving 13 bases between the germline ends. The CDR3 has 14 residues.

This chain links TRBV5-1 with TRBJ1-4; 8 nucleotides line up with TRBD1. Trimming took 2 bases from V and 6 from J; bases not matched to a gene: 18. This CDR3 is 19 amino acids long. Germline V gene sequence: CDR1 SGHRS, CDR2 YFSETQ. The CDR3 bases are TGCGCCAGCAGCTTTGGTCTCAGGACAGGGTTTTCCGTTGATGAAAAACTGTTTTTT. Translation gives CASSFGLRTGFSVDEKLFF. The variable domain in full, with the rest retrieved from reference TRBV5-1 and TRBJ1-4, is KAGVTQTPRYLIKTRGQQVTLSCSPISGHRSVSWYQQTPGQGLQFLFEYFSETQRNKGNFPGRFSGRQFSNSRSEMNVSTLELGDSALYLCASSFGLRTGFSVDEKLFFGSGTQLSVL.

V is TRBV25-1 and J is TRBJ2-2; D possibly corresponds to TRBD1 (5 bases). Germline V gene sequence: CDR1 MGHDK, CDR2 SYGVNS. The CDR3 contains 16 residues. Trimming pared 3 bases from V and 6 bases from J, leaving 17 bases between. The CDR3 region is CASSDGWDRGSGELFF. CDR3 DNA sequence: TGTGCCAGCAGTGACGGTTGGGATAGGGGATCCGGGGAGCTGTTTTTT.

In its sample, this clone was seen once. This chain connects TRBV6-5 to TRBJ1-1, with D perhaps matching TRBD1 (6 bases). Germline assignment: CDR1 MNHEY and CDR2 SVGAGI. This CDR3 has 14 residues. Trimming took off 2 bases at V and 1 base at J, with 8 bases between the two ends. The CDR3 sequence is CASSYLGQNTEAFF. CDR3 in DNA: TGTGCCAGCAGTTACCTGGGACAGAACACTGAAGCTTTCTTT.

The V gene is TRBV7-2, the J gene TRBJ1-1; no reliable D call. V gave up 4 bases and J gave up 2 bases, with 8 bases separating them. Germline lookup yields CDR1 SGHTA and CDR2 FQGNSA. The CDR3 extends over 13 amino acids. The CDR3 is CASSSNTNTEAFF. The CDR3 nucleotides read TGTGCCAGCAGCTCAAACACCAACACTGAAGCTTTCTTT.

This clone was detected only once. This chain links TRBV7-9 with TRBJ1-2; 7 bases agree with TRBD1. Trimming took 5 bases from V and 4 from J; bases not matched to a gene: 7. CDR3 length: 14 amino acids. CDR1 and CDR2 (germline): SEHNR, FQNEAQ (reference sequence). In nucleotides, the CDR3 is TGTGCCAGCAGCCCTCGACAGGGCCGCTATGGCTACACCTTC. Its protein is CASSPRQGRYGYTF.

This chain uses TRBV3-1 (or the pseudogene TRBV3-2) with TRBJ2-3, with D uncertain. Germline-derived CDR1 and CDR2 are LGHDT and YNNKEL (reference sequence). The CDR3 spans 17 residues. With 5 bases removed from V and 5 bases from J, the gap between germline ends came to 23 bases. The chain's CDR3 is CASSGVFPICMQDTQYF. CDR3 DNA: TGTGCCAGCAGCGGAGTGTTTCCCATTTGTATGCAAGATACGCAGTATTTT.

V is TRBV3-1 (or the pseudogene TRBV3-2) and J is TRBJ2-5; TRBD1 is a possible D gene (6 bases). The length of the CDR3 is 16 residues. The germline V and J ends were trimmed by 7 bases and 1 base, with 19 bases remaining between them. Germline V gives CDR1 LGHDT, CDR2 YNNKEL (reference sequence). CDR3 protein: CASNTLGGIGQETQYF. The CDR3 DNA sequence: TGTGCCAGCAACACCCTAGGGGGAATAGGCCAAGAGACCCAGTACTTC.

The V and J genes are TRBV30 and TRBJ2-3; D possibly corresponds to TRBD2 (5 bases). The CDR3 is 12 amino acids. With 8 bases removed from V and 1 base from J, the gap between germline ends came to 10 bases. Germline CDR1 GTSNPN, CDR2 SVGIG (reference sequence). CDR3: CARSRGTDTQYF. The CDR3 DNA sequence: TGTGCCCGATCGCGGGGCACAGATACGCAGTATTTT.

The CDR3 region has the DNA TGCGCCAGCAGCTTCGTTGGAGCCCAGAACACTGAAGCTTTCTTT. This encodes CASSFVGAQNTEAFF. This chain joins TRBV5-1 and TRBJ1-1, with unresolved D. Trimming pared 2 bases from V and 1 base from J, leaving 12 bases between. CDR1 and CDR2 from the germline V gene are SGHRS and YFSETQ. The CDR3 spans 15 residues.

The chain employs TRBV19 and TRBJ2-7; D is possibly TRBD1 (5 bases). CDR1 LNHDA and CDR2 SQIVND come from the germline V gene (reference sequence). CDR3 size: 14 residues. Deletions cut 5 bases from V and 1 base from J, with 12 bases between. The CDR3 loop is CASSWVGASYEQYF. The CDR3 region has the DNA TGTGCCAGTAGTTGGGTAGGGGCATCCTACGAGCAGTACTTC.

The genes are TRBV2 and TRBJ2-5; 7 nucleotides align to TRBD1. Germline CDR1 reads SNHLY; CDR2 reads FYNNEI. Germline trimming cut 6 bases from V and 5 bases from J; bases unmatched to any gene: 12. This CDR3 is 15 amino acids long. Here the CDR3 reads CASSPTGAPGETQYF. Written as DNA, the CDR3 is TGTGCCAGCAGCCCCACAGGGGCGCCGGGGGAGACCCAGTACTTC.

The chain has TRBV27 and TRBJ1-2; 7 positions agree with TRBD1. CDR1 is MNHEY and CDR2 is SMNVEV in the germline V gene (reference sequence). This CDR3 has 15 residues. V lost 2 bases and J lost 0; bases outside the gene matches: 3. The CDR3 sequence is CASSLTGTANYGYTF. CDR3 nucleotide sequence: TGTGCCAGCAGTTTAACCGGGACAGCTAACTATGGCTACACCTTC.

The chain recombines TRBV29-1 with TRBJ2-7, with 9 nucleotides matching TRBD1. Germline V gene data show CDR1 as SQVTM and CDR2 as ANQGSEA. This CDR3 has 13 residues. V gave up 3 bases and J gave up 5 bases; unmatched junction bases: 5. Here the CDR3 DNA reads TGCAGCGTTGAGGCGGGACAGGGAAACGAGCAGTACTTC. Residues: CSVEAGQGNEQYF.